These 21 T cell receptor beta chains came from one sample sequenced in a study of cytomegalovirus exposure and HLA in healthy donors (dated by TCRdb to 2017 to 2019). Library preparation employed the immunoSEQ multiplex PCR assay. For the multiplex PCR, a mixture combining 60 forward primers for TCR Vbeta segments and 13 reverse primers for TCR Jbeta segments was used. Drawn from immuneACCESS, this table holds only the in-frame rearrangements with V and J called that TCRdb kept. Clones are partly lost; checked studies trace under half to an unresolved V gene and leave the rest unexplained. A total of under 150,000 clones appear in this sample, approximately 81% of them only once. Jointly, the top ten make up 3% to 5% of the sample. The sample consisted of PBMCs. The receptor source for this set is a young woman in good health and CMV-seronegative.

The J gene is TRBJ2-2, the V gene TRBV28; D uncertain. The CDR3 totals 16 residues. The germline CDR1 and CDR2 sequences are MDHEN and SYDVKM. Trimming pared 3 bases from V and 1 base from J, leaving 12 bases between. In nucleotides, the CDR3 is TGTGCCAGCAGTTTTCTACCCACAGTGAACACCGGGGAGCTGTTTTTT. Translating gives CASSFLPTVNTGELFF.

In its sample, this clone was seen once. The genes are TRBV9 and TRBJ2-3; 9 positions match TRBD2. This CDR3 is built from 17 residues. V was clipped by 0 bases and J by 2 bases; unmatched bases: 7. CDR1 SGDLS and CDR2 YYNGEE come from the germline V gene. The CDR3 reads CASSVGGGRAVTDTQYF. In nucleotides, the CDR3 is TGTGCCAGCAGCGTAGGGGGCGGGAGGGCCGTCACAGATACGCAGTATTTT.

This clone was recorded a few times. V usage is TRBV7-8 and J usage is TRBJ2-7; D is perhaps TRBD2 (6 bases). Germline V CDR1 and CDR2: SGHVS, FQNEAQ. Trimming cost V 8 bases and J 5 bases, with 16 bases left between them. This CDR3 has 13 amino acids. As DNA, the CDR3 is TGTGCCAGCGGATACGGGAGAACCCACGAGCAGTACTTC. This encodes CASGYGRTHEQYF.

In its sample, this clone was seen a few times. The V and J genes are TRBV7-2 and TRBJ2-1; D perhaps matches TRBD2 (6 bases). Germline values: CDR1 SGHTA, CDR2 FQGNSA. This CDR3 has 16 residues. The V and J ends lost 3 bases and 1 base respectively, with 13 bases between them. CDR3 sequence reads: CASSLLGRESYNEQFF. The CDR3, as DNA: TGTGCCAGCAGCTTGCTCGGGCGGGAATCCTACAATGAGCAGTTCTTC. Full variable domain (outside the CDR3, taken from reference TRBV7-2 and TRBJ2-1): GAGVSQSPSNKVTEKGKDVELRCDPISGHTALYWYRQSLGQGLEFLIYFQGNSAPDKSGLPSDRFSAERTGGSVSTLTIQRTQQEDSAVYLCASSLLGRESYNEQFFGPGTRLTVL.

The chain joins TRBV27 to TRBJ1-1; 10 bases align to TRBD1. There are 16 residues in the CDR3. Germline CDR1 and CDR2: MNHEY and SMNVEV (reference sequence). With 3 bases clipped from V and 6 bases from J, the junction kept 10 bases outside the gene matches. The DNA of the CDR3 is TGTGCCAGCAGTTTTGGGTGGGACAGGGGTTGGGCTGAAGCTTTCTTT. Protein product: CASSFGWDRGWAEAFF.

This chain connects TRBV7-2 to TRBJ2-3, with 12 positions matching TRBD2. The V and J ends lost 3 bases and 5 bases, in that order; junction bases with no gene match: 9. The CDR3 contains 17 residues. Germline loops: CDR1 SGHTA, CDR2 FQGNSA. The CDR3 is CASSLTPSGRARDTQYF. CDR3 DNA sequence: TGTGCCAGCAGCTTGACGCCTAGCGGGAGGGCGAGAGATACGCAGTATTTT.

The chain uses TRBV27 and TRBJ2-7; 9 bases fit TRBD2. Germline loops: CDR1 MNHEY, CDR2 SMNVEV (reference sequence). The junction had 9 bases not matched to a gene; V was cut back by 7 bases and J by 5 bases. The CDR3 is 14 residues long. CDR3 loop: CASTGGAGGHEQYF. For the CDR3, the DNA is TGTGCCAGCACCGGAGGGGCGGGAGGGCACGAGCAGTACTTC.

The count of this clone is one. The chain is built from TRBV6-1 and TRBJ2-5, with 8 positions matching TRBD2. The CDR3 loop spans 15 amino acids. Germline V lookup: CDR1 MNHNS, CDR2 SASEGT. Trimming at V came to 0 bases and at J to 4 bases, leaving 4 bases not matched to a gene. CDR3 nucleotides: TGTGCCAGCAGTGAAGCGCGGGCGGGGGGAGAGACCCAGTACTTC. It specifies CASSEARAGGETQYF.

This chain uses TRBV5-1 with TRBJ2-1; 7 bases fit TRBD2. V lost 4 bases to trimming and J lost 9 bases; unmatched junction nucleotides: 10. The CDR3 covers 14 residues. Germline V gene data show CDR1 as SGHRS and CDR2 as YFSETQ. In DNA, the CDR3 is TGCGCCAGCAGCCCCGACGGACTAGTCGGTGAGCAGTTCTTC. It specifies CASSPDGLVGEQFF.

V is TRBV11-2 and J is TRBJ2-3; D remains ambiguous. Germline V gene lookup returns CDR1 SGHAT and CDR2 FQNNGV. The CDR3 totals 13 residues. Trimming removed 3 bases from V and 0 bases from J, with 4 bases in between. The CDR3 bases are TGTGCCAGCAGCTTCAGTAGCACAGATACGCAGTATTTT. Protein: CASSFSSTDTQYF.

This chain joins TRBV5-6 and TRBJ2-1, with 9 bases aligning to TRBD1. The length of the CDR3 is 16 residues. Germline CDR1 SGHDT, CDR2 YYEEEE. J was trimmed by 3 bases and V by 3 bases; bases with no gene match: 7. CDR3 sequence (DNA): TGTGCCAGCAGCTGGGGAGGGGACAGGGTCTACAATGAGCAGTTCTTC. Protein sequence: CASSWGGDRVYNEQFF.

This chain joins TRBV15 and TRBJ1-1; D gene ambiguous. The germline CDR1 and CDR2 sequences are LNHNV and YYDKDF (reference sequence). Trimming stripped 0 bases from V and 1 base from J, with 12 bases between. This CDR3 region has 16 residues. CDR3 in amino acids: CATSRDFGVGNTEAFF. The CDR3 region has the DNA TGTGCCACCAGCAGAGATTTCGGGGTCGGGAACACTGAAGCTTTCTTT.

Concerning this clone itself: The junction departs from the called germline gene at one end, perhaps through a read error. The rearrangement links TRBV7-9 to TRBJ2-1; 10 bases line up with TRBD1. CDR3 length equals 16 residues. Looked up from germline, CDR1 is SEHNR and CDR2 is FQNEAQ (reference sequence). CDR3 nucleotide sequence: TGTTCCAGCAGCCCGAAGGGGACAGGGGCCTACAATGAGCAGTTCTTC. Amino acid sequence: CSSSPKGTGAYNEQFF.

V is TRBV5-6 and J is TRBJ2-3; 11 positions agree with TRBD2. Germline-derived CDR1 and CDR2 are SGHDT and YYEEEE. V lost 4 bases and J lost 5; bases outside the gene matches: 9. The CDR3 has 16 amino acids. CDR3: CASSMALAGGGDTQYF. The CDR3, as DNA: TGTGCCAGCAGCATGGCGCTAGCGGGAGGTGGAGATACGCAGTATTTT.

The rearrangement joins TRBV27 to TRBJ2-3; D gene uncertain. In germline, CDR1 is MNHEY, CDR2 SMNVEV (reference sequence). The CDR3 covers 12 residues. Trimming shortened V by 5 bases and J by 4 bases, and 7 bases separated the two germline ends. This CDR3 reads CASSPLSDTQYF. Written as DNA, the CDR3 is TGTGCCAGCAGTCCCCTTTCAGATACGCAGTATTTT.

The DNA of the CDR3 is TGTGCCAGCAGCTTTTTGGACAGTTTCAATTCACCCCTCCACTTT. Its translation is CASSFLDSFNSPLHF. V and J are TRBV7-8 and TRBJ1-6; TRBD1 might be the D (6 bases). Germline CDR1 and CDR2: SGHVS and FQNEAQ. This CDR3 is built from 15 residues. V lost 3 bases and J 7 bases, leaving 13 bases between the germline ends.

The chain's CDR3 is CASSPTGNGANVLTF. CDR3 coding DNA: TGTGCCAGCTCACCAACAGGTAACGGGGCCAACGTCCTGACTTTC. The chain links TRBV18 to TRBJ2-6, with TRBD1 as a possible D gene (5 bases). Per germline, CDR1 KGHSH and CDR2 LQKENI. Trimming cost V 2 bases and J 4 bases, with 9 bases left between them. There are 15 residues in the CDR3.

This sequence joins TRBV19 and TRBJ2-1; possible D gene TRBD2, 6 bases. The CDR3 is 11 residues long. CDR1 is LNHDA and CDR2 is SQIVND in the germline V gene (reference sequence). Trimming cost V 7 bases and J 10 bases, with 11 bases left between them. In nucleotides, the CDR3 is TGTGCCAGTACTTTAGGACTAGAGCAGTTCTTC. This encodes CASTLGLEQFF.

V usage is TRBV19 and J usage is TRBJ1-5; a possible D gene is TRBD1 (6 bases). The CDR3 is 12 amino acids. Germline CDR1 and CDR2: LNHDA and SQIVND (reference sequence). V lost 7 bases and J 7 bases, leaving 11 bases between the germline ends. The CDR3 nucleotides read TGTGCCAGTAAAACACAGGGCCAGCCCCAGCATTTT. Translated, it gives CASKTQGQPQHF.

The chain recombines TRBV7-9 with TRBJ2-2; 13 bases fit TRBD2. The CDR3 contains 19 residues. In germline, CDR1 is SEHNR, CDR2 FQNEAQ (reference sequence). The V and J ends lost 4 bases and 0 bases, in that order; junction bases with no gene match: 8. The CDR3 sequence is CASSWGTSGAAPNTGELFF. For the CDR3, the DNA is TGTGCCAGCAGCTGGGGGACTAGCGGGGCCGCTCCGAACACCGGGGAGCTGTTTTTT.

The rearrangement links TRBV6-5 to TRBJ2-1; TRBD2 agrees at 11 bases. CDR1 is MNHEY and CDR2 is SVGAGI in the germline V gene. CDR3 size: 15 residues. J gave up 12 bases and V 8 bases, and 15 bases lay outside the gene matches. The CDR3 DNA reads as TGTGCCAGCCGGGGGGTAGCGGGAGGGCCAGGGGGGCAGTTCTTC. This translates into CASRGVAGGPGGQFF.